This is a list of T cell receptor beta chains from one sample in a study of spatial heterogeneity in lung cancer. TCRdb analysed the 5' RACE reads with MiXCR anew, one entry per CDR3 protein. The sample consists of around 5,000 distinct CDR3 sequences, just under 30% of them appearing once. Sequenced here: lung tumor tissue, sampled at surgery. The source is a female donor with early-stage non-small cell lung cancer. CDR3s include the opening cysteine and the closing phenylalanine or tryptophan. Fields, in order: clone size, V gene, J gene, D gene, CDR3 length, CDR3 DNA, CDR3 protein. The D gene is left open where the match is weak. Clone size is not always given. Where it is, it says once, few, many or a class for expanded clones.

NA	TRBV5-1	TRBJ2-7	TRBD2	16	TGCGCCAGCAGCTTTTTTTCAGCGGGAGCTGTCCACGAGCAGTACTTC	CASSFFSAGAVHEQYF
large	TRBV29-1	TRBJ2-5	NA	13	TGCAGCGTTGAAGTAATTAGCGAGGAGACCCAGTACTTC	CSVEVISEETQYF
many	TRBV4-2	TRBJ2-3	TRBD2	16	TGTGCCAGCAGCCTGGAGACTAGCGGGGTTGGGGATACGCAGTATTTT	CASSLETSGVGDTQYF
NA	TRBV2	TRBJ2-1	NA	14	TGTGCCAGCAGTGACAGGGGACGAGGCAATGAGCAGTTCTTC	CASSDRGRGNEQFF
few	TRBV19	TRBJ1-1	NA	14	TGTGCCAGTAGTCCACGGGGACGTATGCTTGAAGCTTTCTTT	CASSPRGRMLEAFF
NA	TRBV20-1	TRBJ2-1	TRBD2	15	TGCAGTGCTAGAGTTAGGACTAGCGGGAGTGGTGAGCAGTTCTTC	CSARVRTSGSGEQFF
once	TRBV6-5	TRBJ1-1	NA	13	TGTGCCAGCAGTTACCGCGGGAACACTGAAGCTTTCTTT	CASSYRGNTEAFF
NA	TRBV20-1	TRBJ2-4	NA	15	TGCAGTGCGGATACAGGGCTTCTAGCCAAAAACATTCAGTACTTC	CSADTGLLAKNIQYF
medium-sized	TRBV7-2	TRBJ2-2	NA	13	TGTGCCAGCAGCTTGCGGTCCACCGGGGAGCTGTTTTTT	CASSLRSTGELFF
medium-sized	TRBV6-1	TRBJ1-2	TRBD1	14	TGTGCCAGCAGAACGGGACAGGCAGTCTATGGCTACACCTTC	CASRTGQAVYGYTF
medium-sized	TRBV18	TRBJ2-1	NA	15	TGTGCCAGCTCGGGAACAGGGAGCTCCTACAATGAGCAGTTCTTC	CASSGTGSSYNEQFF
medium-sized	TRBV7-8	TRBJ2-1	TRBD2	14	TGTGCCAGCAGCTTAGGGGTTGGGCTAGCGGATCAGTTCTTC	CASSLGVGLADQFF
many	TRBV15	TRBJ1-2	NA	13	TGTGCCACCAGCAGAGAACGTATCTATGGCTACACCTTC	CATSRERIYGYTF
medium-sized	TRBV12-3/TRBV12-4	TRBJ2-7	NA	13	TGTGCCAGCAGTTCAGGCTACAACTACGAGCAGTACTTC	CASSSGYNYEQYF
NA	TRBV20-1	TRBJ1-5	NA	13	TGCAGTGCTATTATCCGGATCAATCAGCCCCAGCATTTT	CSAIIRINQPQHF
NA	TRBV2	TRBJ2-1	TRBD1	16	TGTGCCAGCAGTGCCGACCTCGCAGGGGGCTACAATGAGCAGTTCTTC	CASSADLAGGYNEQFF
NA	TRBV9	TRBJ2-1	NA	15	TGTGCCAGCAGCGTAGAAGACCTAGTCTACAATGAGCAGTTCTTC	CASSVEDLVYNEQFF
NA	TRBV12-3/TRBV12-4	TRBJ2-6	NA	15	TGTGCCAGCAGTTTTTCGGGGACCGGGGCCAACGTCCTGACTTTC	CASSFSGTGANVLTF
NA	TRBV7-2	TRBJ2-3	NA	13	TGTGCCAGCAGCTTAGATATCACAGATACGCAGTATTTT	CASSLDITDTQYF
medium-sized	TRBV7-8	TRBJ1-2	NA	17	TGTGCCAGCAGCCCATCGGGGGGCGGGACACAACTTTATGGCTACACCTTC	CASSPSGGGTQLYGYTF
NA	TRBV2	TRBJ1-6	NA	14	TGTGCCACCTCGGAGCTCCGGGATAATTCACCCCTCCACTTT	CATSELRDNSPLHF
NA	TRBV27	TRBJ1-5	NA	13	TGTGCCAGCAGTCGACAGGGCAATCAGCCCCAGCATTTT	CASSRQGNQPQHF
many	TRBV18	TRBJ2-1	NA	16	TGTGCCAGCTCACCACTCGTGGGGGGTGCCTACAATGAGCAGTTCTTC	CASSPLVGGAYNEQFF
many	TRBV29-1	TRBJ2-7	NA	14	TGCAGCGCCTCGACAGGAGGTAGCTCCTACGAGCAGTACTTC	CSASTGGSSYEQYF
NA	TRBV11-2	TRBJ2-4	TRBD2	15	TGTGCCAGCAGCTCGTGGACTAGCGGGAGAAACATTCAGTACTTC	CASSSWTSGRNIQYF
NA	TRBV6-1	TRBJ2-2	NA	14	TGTGCCAGCAGTGGGGTCGCAGGGTACGGGGAGCTGTTTTTT	CASSGVAGYGELFF
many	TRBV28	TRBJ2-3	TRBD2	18	TGTGCCAGCAGTTTTTCCCGGACTAGCGGGGGGGCAACAGATACGCAGTATTTT	CASSFSRTSGGATDTQYF
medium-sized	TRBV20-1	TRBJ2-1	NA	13	TGCAGTGCTCCTCGTCCCGGGGGTTATGAGCAGTTCTTC	CSAPRPGGYEQFF
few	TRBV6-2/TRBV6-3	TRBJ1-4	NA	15	TGTGCCAGCAGTTATCCTGACGACGAGGGTGAAAAACTGTTTTTT	CASSYPDDEGEKLFF
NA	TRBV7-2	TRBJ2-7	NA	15	TGTGCCAGCAGCTCGATACCCGGGGGATACTACGAGCAGTACTTC	CASSSIPGGYYEQYF
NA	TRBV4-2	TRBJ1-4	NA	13	TGTGCCAGCAGCCAAGGTCGGGGTGAAAAACTGTTTTTT	CASSQGRGEKLFF
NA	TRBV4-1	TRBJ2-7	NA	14	TGCGCCAGCAGCCAAGACTCTGCATCCTACGAGCAGTACTTC	CASSQDSASYEQYF
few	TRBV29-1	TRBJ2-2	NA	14	TGCAGCGTTGTCTCATCCGATGCCAGCGGGGAGCTGTTTTTT	CSVVSSDASGELFF
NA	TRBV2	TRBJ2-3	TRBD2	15	TGTGCCAGCAGTGAACTGGCGGGAGGCACAGATACGCAGTATTTT	CASSELAGGTDTQYF
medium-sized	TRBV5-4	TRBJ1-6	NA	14	TGTGCCAGCAGCTTGTGGGGGGGCGATTCACCCCTCCACTTT	CASSLWGGDSPLHF
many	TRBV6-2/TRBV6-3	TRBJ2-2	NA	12	TGTGCCAGCAGTCCCCCTATGGGGGAGCTGTTTTTT	CASSPPMGELFF
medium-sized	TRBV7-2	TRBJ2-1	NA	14	TGTGCCAGCAGCTTAGCTGCAGGTCACAATGAGCAGTTCTTC	CASSLAAGHNEQFF
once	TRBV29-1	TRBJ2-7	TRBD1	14	TGCAGCGTTGAACTGGGACAGGGGCCCTACGAGCAGTACTTC	CSVELGQGPYEQYF
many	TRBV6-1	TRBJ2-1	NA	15	TGTGCCAGCAGTGAATGGAGTAGCTCCTACAATGAGCAGTTCTTC	CASSEWSSSYNEQFF
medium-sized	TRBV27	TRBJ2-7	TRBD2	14	TGTGCCAGCAGTTTAAAGGGACTAGGGGACGAGCAGTACTTC	CASSLKGLGDEQYF
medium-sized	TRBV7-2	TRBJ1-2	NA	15	TGTGCCAGCAGCTTAGGGACTTTAGCTAACTATGGCTACACCTTC	CASSLGTLANYGYTF
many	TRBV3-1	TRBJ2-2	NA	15	TGTGCCAGCAGCCAAGAACCGGGTAGCGCCGGGGAGCTGTTTTTT	CASSQEPGSAGELFF
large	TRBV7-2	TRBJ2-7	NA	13	TGTGCCAGCAGCTCTTCATGGGGGGCCGAGCAGTACTTC	CASSSSWGAEQYF
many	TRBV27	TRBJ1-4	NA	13	TGTGCCAGCAGTTCCAACAGGGTTGGGGAACTGTTTTTT	CASSSNRVGELFF